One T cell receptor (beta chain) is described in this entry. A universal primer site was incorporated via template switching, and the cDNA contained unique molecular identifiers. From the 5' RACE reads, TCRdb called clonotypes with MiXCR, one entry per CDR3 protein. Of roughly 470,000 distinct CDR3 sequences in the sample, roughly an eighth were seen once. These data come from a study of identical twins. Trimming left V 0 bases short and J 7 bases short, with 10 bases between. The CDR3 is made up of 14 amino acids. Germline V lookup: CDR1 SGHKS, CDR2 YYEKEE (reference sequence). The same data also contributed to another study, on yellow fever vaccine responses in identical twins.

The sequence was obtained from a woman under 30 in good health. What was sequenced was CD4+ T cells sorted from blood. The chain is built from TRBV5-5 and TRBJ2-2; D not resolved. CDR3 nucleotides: TGTGCCAGCAGCTTGGAGGGATCGGTCGGGGAGCTGTTTTTT. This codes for CASSLEGSVGELFF.